The rows below give T cell receptor beta chains drawn from one sample of a study of OX40 agonist ivuxolimab in advanced cancers. TCRdb's table, derived via immunoSEQ multiplex PCR, lists solely in-frame clones and lacks some. Of around 84,000 clones listed, 84% are singletons. The sample was CD4+ or CD8+ T cells sorted from blood, taken in a trial of the OX40 agonist ivuxolimab. These TCRs come from an adult with an advanced solid tumor such as melanoma, head and neck, liver or kidney cancer. CDR3s include the opening cysteine and the closing phenylalanine or tryptophan. Fields, in order: V gene, D gene, J gene, clone size, CDR3 protein, CDR3 DNA. A D gene is named only where the DNA matches it firmly. Expanded clones get a size class; other rows say once, few or many, or leave the size out.

TRBV5-1	.	TRBJ2-7	once	CASSLASEGKQYF	TGCGCCAGCAGCTTGGCCTCAGAGGGGAAGCAGTACTTC
TRBV4-3	.	TRBJ1-1	.	CASSQDRRGAEAFF	TGCGCCAGCAGCCAAGATCGGAGAGGGGCTGAAGCTTTCTTT
TRBV5-1	.	TRBJ2-3	.	CASSLWGTDTQYF	TGCGCCAGCAGCTTGTGGGGCACAGATACGCAGTATTTT
TRBV7-2	TRBD2	TRBJ2-3	.	CASSSTSGPQYF	TGTGCCAGCAGCTCAACTAGCGGTCCGCAGTATTTT
TRBV7-9	.	TRBJ2-3	.	CASSPPGRDVNSDTQYF	TGTGCCAGCAGCCCCCCCGGACGGGACGTTAACTCGGATACGCAGTATTTT
TRBV6-1	TRBD2	TRBJ2-7	.	CASSEAASGSIYEQYF	TGTGCCAGCAGTGAAGCGGCTAGCGGGAGTATTTACGAGCAGTACTTC
TRBV19	.	TRBJ1-4	.	CASNSGMITVANEKLFF	TGTGCCAGTAACAGCGGCATGATCACGGTGGCTAATGAAAAACTGTTTTTT
TRBV5-1	.	TRBJ2-7	.	CASSLGGGSNEQYF	TGCGCCAGCAGCTTGGGTGGAGGGTCTAACGAGCAGTACTTC
TRBV7-2	.	TRBJ2-2	.	CASSLGSPNTGELFF	TGTGCCAGCAGCTTAGGATCTCCGAACACCGGGGAGCTGTTTTTT
TRBV7-8	.	TRBJ2-1	.	CASSFLGVNEQFF	TGTGCCAGCAGCTTCTTGGGGGTTAATGAGCAGTTCTTC
TRBV7-2	.	TRBJ1-2	.	CASSLYSYGYTF	TGTGCCAGCAGCTTATACTCGTATGGCTACACCTTC
TRBV15	.	TRBJ1-5	.	CATSPGTGVGQPQHF	TGTGCCACCAGCCCCGGCACGGGGGTAGGGCAGCCCCAGCATTTT
TRBV18	.	TRBJ1-4	.	CASSPGGVNEKLFF	TGTGCCAGCTCACCAGGGGGCGTTAATGAAAAACTGTTTTTT
TRBV19	.	TRBJ1-1	once	CASRRTQNTEAFF	TGTGCCAGTAGGCGGACGCAGAACACTGAAGCTTTCTTT
TRBV28	.	TRBJ2-7	.	CASSNRRPGRSPYEQYF	TGTGCCAGCAGCAACCGGAGGCCAGGGCGGTCTCCCTACGAGCAGTACTTC
TRBV19	TRBD1	TRBJ1-5	.	CASSIGGGQGSQPQHF	TGTGCCAGTAGTATTGGCGGGGGACAGGGTAGTCAGCCCCAGCATTTT
TRBV6-5	.	TRBJ2-1	.	CASSLQGVEYNEQFF	TGTGCCAGCAGCCTACAGGGCGTAGAATACAATGAGCAGTTCTTC
TRBV30	TRBD1	TRBJ1-1	few	CAWKSRQGGMGTEAFF	TGTGCCTGGAAGAGCCGACAGGGGGGAATGGGAACTGAAGCTTTCTTT
TRBV7-8	TRBD2	TRBJ2-2	.	CVSSFGLAGGLETGELFF	TGTGTCAGCAGCTTCGGACTAGCGGGGGGTCTTGAAACCGGGGAGCTGTTTTTT
TRBV6-5	.	TRBJ2-1	once	CASSSIRDSLNEQFF	TGTGCCAGCAGTTCTATCCGGGACTCACTCAATGAGCAGTTCTTC
TRBV7-2	.	TRBJ1-5	once	CASSLIGGQSRQHF	TGTGCCAGCAGCTTAATTGGGGGTCAGTCCCGCCAGCATTTT
TRBV7-2	.	TRBJ2-7	.	CASSLEYRGDEQYF	TGTGCCAGCAGCTTAGAGTATCGGGGAGACGAGCAGTACTTC
TRBV6-5	.	TRBJ1-4	.	CASRADATNEKLFF	TGTGCCAGCAGGGCGGATGCAACTAATGAAAAACTGTTTTTT
TRBV29-1	.	TRBJ2-2	.	CSVPGAGRGGELFF	TGCAGCGTCCCGGGGGCGGGGCGGGGCGGGGAGCTGTTTTTT
TRBV9	.	TRBJ1-3	.	CASSAPLHGDAGNTIYF	TGTGCCAGCAGCGCTCCCTTACATGGGGACGCTGGAAACACCATATATTTT
TRBV9	TRBD2	TRBJ2-1	once	CASSVAGGPSNEQFF	TGTGCCAGCAGCGTAGCGGGAGGGCCCTCCAATGAGCAGTTCTTC
TRBV27	.	TRBJ2-7	.	CASSLHSAYEQYF	TGTGCCAGCAGCCTTCATTCGGCCTACGAGCAGTACTTC
TRBV27	.	TRBJ1-6	few	CASSLSRPGRYNSPLHF	TGTGCCAGCAGTTTATCCCGCCCGGGACGGTATAATTCACCCCTCCACTTT
TRBV5-1	.	TRBJ1-2	.	CASSLSVGSNYGYTF	TGCGCCAGCAGCTTGTCGGTCGGCTCGAACTATGGCTACACCTTC
TRBV9	TRBD2	TRBJ2-5	.	CASSVSSGSQETQYF	TGTGCCAGCAGCGTCTCTAGCGGGAGCCAAGAGACCCAGTACTTC
TRBV2	.	TRBJ2-5	few	CASSPNMGETQYF	TGTGCCAGCAGTCCCAACATGGGGGAGACCCAGTACTTC
TRBV14	.	TRBJ2-6	few	CASSQLRSGANVLTF	TGTGCCAGCAGCCAACTGCGCTCTGGGGCCAACGTCCTGACTTTC
TRBV7-6	TRBD2	TRBJ2-1	once	CASSRTSGGYNEQFF	TGTGCCAGCAGCAGGACTAGCGGGGGATACAATGAGCAGTTCTTC
TRBV28	TRBD1	TRBJ1-4	.	CASGLQGDEKLFF	TGTGCCAGCGGCTTACAGGGGGATGAAAAACTGTTTTTT
TRBV30	.	TRBJ2-2	once	CAWRRGGANTGELFF	TGTGCCTGGAGAAGGGGGGGCGCGAACACCGGGGAGCTGTTTTTT
TRBV28	.	TRBJ1-1	.	CASSSWTGTVNTEAFF	TGTGCCAGCAGTTCATGGACGGGAACCGTGAACACTGAAGCTTTCTTT
TRBV5-1	.	TRBJ1-6	.	CASSLTTEYNSPLHF	TGCGCCAGCAGCTTAACGACCGAATATAATTCACCCCTCCACTTT
TRBV6-1	.	TRBJ2-7	.	CASQEPFRGYEQYF	TGTGCCAGCCAGGAACCATTTAGAGGGTACGAGCAGTACTTC
TRBV27	TRBD1	TRBJ2-5	.	CASSRDRGAETQYF	TGTGCCAGCAGCAGGGACAGGGGGGCAGAGACCCAGTACTTC
TRBV7-2	.	TRBJ1-2	once	CASSYSSGDYGYTF	TGTGCCAGCAGCTACTCCTCAGGGGACTATGGCTACACCTTC
TRBV9	.	TRBJ2-1	.	CASSSPYNEQFF	TGTGCCAGCAGCTCCCCTTACAATGAGCAGTTCTTC
TRBV7-3	TRBD2	TRBJ2-1	.	CASSQGTSGKDEQFF	TGTGCCAGCAGCCAGGGGACTAGCGGGAAGGATGAGCAGTTCTTC
TRBV18	TRBD1	TRBJ2-7	.	CASSPTGQGARGNTYEQYF	TGTGCCAGCTCACCCACGGGACAGGGGGCGCGAGGGAATACCTACGAGCAGTACTTC
TRBV5-1	.	TRBJ2-2	.	CASSSRLVNSGELFF	TGCGCCAGCAGCTCCCGCCTGGTGAACTCCGGGGAGCTGTTTTTT
TRBV5-6	.	TRBJ2-1	once	CASSLGYGEQFF	TGTGCCAGCAGCTTGGGGTACGGTGAGCAGTTCTTC
TRBV29-1	TRBD1	TRBJ2-3	.	CSVEQGAATDTQYF	TGCAGCGTTGAACAGGGGGCTGCCACAGATACGCAGTATTTT
TRBV5-4	.	TRBJ2-4	.	CASSLVSGTRRENIQYF	TGTGCCAGCAGCTTGGTCTCCGGGACACGTCGAGAAAACATTCAGTACTTC
TRBV5-4	.	TRBJ1-4	once	CASSVDPPGTNEKLFF	TGTGCCAGCAGCGTGGACCCCCCTGGGACTAATGAAAAACTGTTTTTT
TRBV7-3	.	TRBJ1-6	few	CASSPGVNSPLHF	TGTGCCAGCAGCCCCGGGGTTAATTCACCCCTCCACTTT
TRBV9	.	TRBJ1-4	.	CASSPRQGPEKLFF	TGTGCCAGCAGCCCCCGGCAGGGTCCCGAAAAACTGTTTTTT
TRBV18	TRBD2	TRBJ2-1	.	CASSPLSGGLDEQFF	TGTGCCAGCTCACCCCTAAGCGGGGGATTAGATGAGCAGTTCTTC
TRBV6-1	TRBD1	TRBJ1-1	.	CASSQDRGDTEAFF	TGTGCCAGCTCCCAAGACAGGGGGGACACTGAAGCTTTCTTT
TRBV19	TRBD1	TRBJ1-5	.	CASNGQVGQPQHF	TGTGCCAGTAATGGACAGGTTGGCCAGCCCCAGCATTTT
TRBV6-6	TRBD1	TRBJ2-1	.	CASSGDRRYNEQFF	TGTGCCAGCAGTGGGGACAGGAGATACAATGAGCAGTTCTTC
TRBV4-3	.	TRBJ1-3	.	CASSQDSTARGGNTIYF	TGCGCCAGCAGCCAGGATTCGACCGCGAGGGGTGGAAACACCATATATTTT
TRBV7-2	TRBD2	TRBJ2-1	.	CASSLGLAGGHEQFF	TGTGCCAGCAGCTTAGGGCTAGCGGGGGGGCACGAGCAGTTCTTC
TRBV28	TRBD1	TRBJ1-1	.	CASSFQGATEAFF	TGTGCCAGCAGTTTCCAGGGGGCGACTGAAGCTTTCTTT